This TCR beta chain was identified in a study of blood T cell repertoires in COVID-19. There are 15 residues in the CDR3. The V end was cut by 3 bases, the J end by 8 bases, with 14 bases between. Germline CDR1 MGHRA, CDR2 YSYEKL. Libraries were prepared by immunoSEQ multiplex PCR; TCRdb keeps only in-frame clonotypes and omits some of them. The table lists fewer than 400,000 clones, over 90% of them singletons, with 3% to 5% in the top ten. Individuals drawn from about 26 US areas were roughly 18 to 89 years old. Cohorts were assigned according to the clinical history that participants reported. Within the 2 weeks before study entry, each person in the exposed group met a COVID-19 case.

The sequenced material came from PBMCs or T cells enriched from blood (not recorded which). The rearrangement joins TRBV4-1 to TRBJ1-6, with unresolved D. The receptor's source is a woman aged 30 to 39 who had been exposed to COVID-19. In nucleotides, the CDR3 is TGCGCCAGCAGCCAGCGGGATCGTGTGGATTCACCCCTCCACTTT. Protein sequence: CASSQRDRVDSPLHF.